Listed here are 5 T cell receptor beta chains from one sample, sequenced in a study of resident and recirculating memory T cells in vitiligo. Libraries were prepared by immunoSEQ multiplex PCR; TCRdb keeps only in-frame clonotypes and omits some of them. The sample has 60,000 to 80,000 clones; 91% are singletons. The sample taken for sequencing was blood. These TCRs come from a male donor with vitiligo.

The V call is TRBV4-2, the J call TRBJ2-1; 7 bases fit TRBD1. CDR1 is LGHNA, CDR2 YNFKEQ, per germline. Trimming cost V 4 bases and J 5 bases; bases outside gene matches: 11. This CDR3 is 16 amino acids long. The CDR3 DNA follows: TGTGCCAGCAGCCTCCAGGGACAGTCAGGGGACAATGAGCAGTTCTTC. Translation gives CASSLQGQSGDNEQFF.

This clone came up once. The chain couples TRBV27 to TRBJ2-5; the D gene is possibly TRBD2 (5 bases). The CDR3 spans 13 residues. Trimming cost V 2 bases and J 7 bases, with 11 bases left between them. Germline-derived CDR1 and CDR2 are MNHEY and SMNVEV (reference sequence). Here the CDR3 DNA reads TGTGCCAGCAGTTTAGGTGGCGGAGGGACCCAGTACTTC. Translation gives CASSLGGGGTQYF.

CDR3 loop: CASSYSSGVGETQYF. CDR3 sequence (DNA): TGTGCCAGCAGTTACTCGTCGGGGGTCGGGGAGACCCAGTACTTC. V and J are TRBV6-5 and TRBJ2-5, with D maybe TRBD2 (6 bases). V was pared by 0 bases and J by 5 bases, with 13 bases between. Germline CDR1 reads MNHEY; CDR2 reads SVGAGI. This CDR3 region has 15 residues.

The CDR3 sequence: CASSSQDRVWETQYF. In DNA, the CDR3 is TGTGCCAGCAGCTCCCAGGACAGGGTATGGGAGACCCAGTACTTC. The gene calls are TRBV11-2 and TRBJ2-5; 8 nucleotides agree with TRBD1. Germline assignment: CDR1 SGHAT and CDR2 FQNNGV. This CDR3 has 15 residues. The J segment lost 5 bases and the V segment lost 4 bases, leaving 9 bases of the junction unmatched.

V gene TRBV7-2 combines with J gene TRBJ2-7; D is perhaps TRBD2 (5 bases). The CDR3 has 12 residues. Trimming pared 8 bases from V and 7 bases from J, leaving 15 bases between. Germline lookup yields CDR1 SGHTA and CDR2 FQGNSA. The CDR3 sequence is CASASRGYEQYF. CDR3 sequence (DNA): TGTGCCAGCGCCTCCCGCGGGTATGAGCAGTACTTC.